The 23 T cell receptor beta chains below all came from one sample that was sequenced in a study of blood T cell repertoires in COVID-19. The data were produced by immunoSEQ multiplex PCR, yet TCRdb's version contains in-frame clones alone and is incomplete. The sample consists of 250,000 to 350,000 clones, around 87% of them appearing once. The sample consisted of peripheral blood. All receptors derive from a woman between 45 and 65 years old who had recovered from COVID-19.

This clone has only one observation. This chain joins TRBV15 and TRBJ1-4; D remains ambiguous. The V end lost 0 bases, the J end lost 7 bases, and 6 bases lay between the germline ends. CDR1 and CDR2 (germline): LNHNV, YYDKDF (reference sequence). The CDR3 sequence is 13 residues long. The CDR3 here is CATSREAGEKLFF. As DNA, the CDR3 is TGTGCCACCAGCAGAGAGGCAGGTGAAAAACTGTTTTTT.

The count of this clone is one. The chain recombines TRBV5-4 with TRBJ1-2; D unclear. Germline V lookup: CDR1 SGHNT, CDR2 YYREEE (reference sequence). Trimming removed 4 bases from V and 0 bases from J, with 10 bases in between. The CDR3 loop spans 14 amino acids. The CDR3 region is CASSPGVANYGYTF. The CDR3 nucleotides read TGTGCCAGCAGCCCCGGGGTAGCTAACTATGGCTACACCTTC.

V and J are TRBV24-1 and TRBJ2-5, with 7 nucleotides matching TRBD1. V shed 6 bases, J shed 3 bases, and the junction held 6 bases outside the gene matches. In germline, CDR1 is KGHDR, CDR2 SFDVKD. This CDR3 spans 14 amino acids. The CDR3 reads CATSSTGPKETQYF. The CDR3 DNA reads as TGTGCCACCAGTTCGACAGGGCCGAAAGAGACCCAGTACTTC.

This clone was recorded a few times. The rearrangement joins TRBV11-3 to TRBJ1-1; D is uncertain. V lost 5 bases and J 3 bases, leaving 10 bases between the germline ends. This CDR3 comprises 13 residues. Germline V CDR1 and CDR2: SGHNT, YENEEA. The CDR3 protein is CASSNGGYTEAFF. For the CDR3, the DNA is TGTGCCAGCAGCAATGGCGGTTACACTGAAGCTTTCTTT.

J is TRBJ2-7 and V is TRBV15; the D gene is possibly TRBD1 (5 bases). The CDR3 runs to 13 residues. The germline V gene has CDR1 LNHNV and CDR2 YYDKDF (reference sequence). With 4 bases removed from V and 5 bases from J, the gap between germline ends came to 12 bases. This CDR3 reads CATSTLGVHEQYF. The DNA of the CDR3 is TGTGCCACCAGCACTTTAGGGGTCCACGAGCAGTACTTC.

CDR3 in amino acids: CASSQVGAGGLTDTQYF. Written as DNA, the CDR3 is TGCGCCAGCAGCCAAGTTGGGGCGGGGGGGCTAACAGATACGCAGTATTTT. The chain links TRBV4-3 to TRBJ2-3; TRBD2 matches 9 bases. The CDR3 covers 17 residues. J gave up 3 bases and V 1 base, and 8 bases lay outside the gene matches. Per germline, CDR1 LGHNA and CDR2 YSLEER.

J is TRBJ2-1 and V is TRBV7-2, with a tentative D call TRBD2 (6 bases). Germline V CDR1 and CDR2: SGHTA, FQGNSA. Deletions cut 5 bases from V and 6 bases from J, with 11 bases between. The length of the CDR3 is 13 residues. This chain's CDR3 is CASSHPRGNEQFF. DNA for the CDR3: TGTGCCAGCAGCCATCCGCGGGGCAATGAGCAGTTCTTC.

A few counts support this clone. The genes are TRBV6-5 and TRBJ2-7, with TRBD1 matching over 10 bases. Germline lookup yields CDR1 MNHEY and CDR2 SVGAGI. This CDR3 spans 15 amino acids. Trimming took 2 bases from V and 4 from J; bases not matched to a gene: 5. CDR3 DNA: TGTGCCAGCAGTTACCAGGGACAGGGGTCTTACGAGCAGTACTTC. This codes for CASSYQGQGSYEQYF.

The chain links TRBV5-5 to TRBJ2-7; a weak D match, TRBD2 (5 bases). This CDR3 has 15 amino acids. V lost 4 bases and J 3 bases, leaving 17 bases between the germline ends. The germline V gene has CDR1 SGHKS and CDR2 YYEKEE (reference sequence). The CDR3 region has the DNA TGTGCCAGCAGCCCTCGGACGGGAACGCACTACGAGCAGTACTTC. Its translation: CASSPRTGTHYEQYF.

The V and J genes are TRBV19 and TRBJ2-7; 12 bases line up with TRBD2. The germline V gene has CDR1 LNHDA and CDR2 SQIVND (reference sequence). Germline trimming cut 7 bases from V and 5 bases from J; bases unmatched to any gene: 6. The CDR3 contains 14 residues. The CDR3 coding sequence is TGTGCCAGTACCAGGACTAGCGGGGAGCACGAGCAGTACTTC. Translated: CASTRTSGEHEQYF.

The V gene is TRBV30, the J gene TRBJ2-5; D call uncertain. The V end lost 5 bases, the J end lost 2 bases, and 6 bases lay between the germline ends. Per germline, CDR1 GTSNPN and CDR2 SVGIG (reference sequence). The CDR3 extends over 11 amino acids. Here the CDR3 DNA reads TGTGCCTGGGATAATCAAGAGACCCAGTACTTC. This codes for CAWDNQETQYF.

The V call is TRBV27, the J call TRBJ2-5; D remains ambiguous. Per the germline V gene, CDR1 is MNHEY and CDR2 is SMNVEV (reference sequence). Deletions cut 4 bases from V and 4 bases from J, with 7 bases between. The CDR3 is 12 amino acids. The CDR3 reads CASSSLGETQYF. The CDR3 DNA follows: TGTGCCAGCAGTTCTCTAGGAGAGACCCAGTACTTC.

The CDR3: CASSLDLGGLGEQYF. The DNA of the CDR3 is TGCGCCAGCAGCTTGGACTTAGGAGGGCTGGGCGAGCAGTACTTC. V is TRBV5-1 and J is TRBJ2-7; D possibly corresponds to TRBD2 (6 bases). This CDR3 contains 15 residues. The ends were cut back, 0 bases at V and 6 bases at J, with 16 bases in the middle. Germline assignment: CDR1 SGHRS and CDR2 YFSETQ.

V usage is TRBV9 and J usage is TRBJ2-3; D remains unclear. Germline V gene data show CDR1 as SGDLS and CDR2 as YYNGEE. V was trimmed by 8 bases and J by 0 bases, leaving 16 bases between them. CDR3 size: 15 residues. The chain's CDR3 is CASQPNVISTDTQYF. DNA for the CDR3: TGTGCCAGTCAACCTAATGTGATAAGCACAGATACGCAGTATTTT.

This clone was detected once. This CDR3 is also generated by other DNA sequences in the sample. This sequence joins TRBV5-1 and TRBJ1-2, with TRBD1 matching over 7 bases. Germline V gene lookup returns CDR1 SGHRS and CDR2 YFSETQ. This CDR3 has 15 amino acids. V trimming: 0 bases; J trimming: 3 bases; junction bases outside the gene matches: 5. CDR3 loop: CASSLALGGDYGYTF. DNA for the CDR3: TGCGCCAGCAGCTTGGCCTTAGGGGGCGACTATGGCTACACCTTC.

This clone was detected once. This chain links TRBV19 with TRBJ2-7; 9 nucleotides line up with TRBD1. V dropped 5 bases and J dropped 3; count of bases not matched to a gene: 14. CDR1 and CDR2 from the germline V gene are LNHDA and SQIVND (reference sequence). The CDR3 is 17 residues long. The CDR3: CASSPRTQGAENYEQYF. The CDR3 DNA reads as TGTGCCAGTAGTCCTAGAACACAGGGGGCGGAAAACTACGAGCAGTACTTC.

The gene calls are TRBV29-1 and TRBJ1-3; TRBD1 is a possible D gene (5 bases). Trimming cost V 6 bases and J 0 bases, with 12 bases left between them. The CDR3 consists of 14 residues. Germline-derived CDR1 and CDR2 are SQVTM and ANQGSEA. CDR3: CSVVQDPSGNTIYF. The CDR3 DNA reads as TGCAGCGTGGTACAGGATCCCTCTGGAAACACCATATATTTT.

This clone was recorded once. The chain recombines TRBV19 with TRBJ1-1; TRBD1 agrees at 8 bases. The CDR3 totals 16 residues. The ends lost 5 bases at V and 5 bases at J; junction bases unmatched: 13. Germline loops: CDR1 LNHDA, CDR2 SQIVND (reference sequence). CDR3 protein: CASSATARGRGTEAFF. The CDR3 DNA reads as TGTGCCAGTAGTGCCACCGCCAGGGGGCGGGGGACTGAAGCTTTCTTT.

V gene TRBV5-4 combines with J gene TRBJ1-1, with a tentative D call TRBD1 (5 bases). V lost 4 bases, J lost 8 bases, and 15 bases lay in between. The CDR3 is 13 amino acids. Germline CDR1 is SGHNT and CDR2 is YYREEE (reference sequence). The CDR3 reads CASSREPTAEAFF. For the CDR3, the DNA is TGTGCCAGCAGCCGAGAACCGACAGCCGAAGCTTTCTTT.

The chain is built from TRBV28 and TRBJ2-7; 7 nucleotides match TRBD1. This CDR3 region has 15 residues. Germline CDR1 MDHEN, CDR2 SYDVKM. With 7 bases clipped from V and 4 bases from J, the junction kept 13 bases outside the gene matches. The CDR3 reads CASIDTTGTEYEQYF. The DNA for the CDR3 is TGTGCCAGCATTGATACGACCGGGACAGAATACGAGCAGTACTTC.

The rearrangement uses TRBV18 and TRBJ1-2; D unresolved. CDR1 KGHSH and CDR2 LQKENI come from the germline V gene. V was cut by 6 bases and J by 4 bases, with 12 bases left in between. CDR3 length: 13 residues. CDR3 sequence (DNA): TGTGCCAGCTCCCCTGGAGTGGCCTATGGCTACACCTTC. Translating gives CASSPGVAYGYTF.

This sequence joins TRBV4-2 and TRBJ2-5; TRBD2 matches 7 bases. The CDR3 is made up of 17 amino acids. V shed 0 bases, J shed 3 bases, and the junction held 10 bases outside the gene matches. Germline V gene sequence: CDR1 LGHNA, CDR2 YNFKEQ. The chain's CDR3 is CASSQDLGGTLEETQYF. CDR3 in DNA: TGTGCCAGCAGCCAAGATTTGGGGGGGACTTTAGAAGAGACCCAGTACTTC.

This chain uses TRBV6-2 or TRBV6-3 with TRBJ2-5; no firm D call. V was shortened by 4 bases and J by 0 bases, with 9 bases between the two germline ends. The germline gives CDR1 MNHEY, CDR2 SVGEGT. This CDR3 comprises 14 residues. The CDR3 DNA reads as TGTGCCAGCAGTTTGCGGTCGTACCAAGAGACCCAGTACTTC. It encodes CASSLRSYQETQYF.